The rows below give T cell receptor beta chains drawn from one sample of a study of human T cells and chemical hapten exposure. A single record per CDR3 protein comes from TCRdb applying MiXCR to the reads. The sample has 95,000 to 150,000 distinct CDR3 sequences; 8% to 9.5% are singletons. Sequenced input: whole blood. All receptors derive from a human donor in good health. Some clones in this sample may be carry-over from other donors' samples. CDR3s include the opening cysteine and the closing phenylalanine or tryptophan. The D gene is left open where the match is weak. The size field is filled for only some rows; it gives once, few, many or a size class.

cdr3_aa cdr3_nt d_call v_call clone_size j_call
CASSVEDRQETQYF TGTGCCAGCAGCGTAGAGGACAGACAAGAGACCCAGTACTTC - TRBV9 - TRBJ2-5
CATSDEPTGGPTEAFF TGTGCCACCAGCGACGAACCCACAGGCGGGCCAACTGAAGCTTTCTTT - TRBV15 many TRBJ1-1
CSASGQGGTDTQYF TGCAGTGCTTCGGGACAGGGTGGCACAGATACGCAGTATTTT TRBD1 TRBV20-1 - TRBJ2-3
CASSLGDRENTEAFF TGTGCCAGCAGCTTAGGGGACAGGGAGAACACTGAAGCTTTCTTT TRBD1 TRBV7-9 - TRBJ1-1
CSVVIVPGTGSPTQYF TGCAGCGTTGTTATCGTACCCGGGACAGGGTCGCCTACGCAGTATTTT TRBD1 TRBV29-1 few TRBJ2-3
CASSRTGDSQNEQYF TGTGCCAGCAGCCGGACAGGGGACTCCCAAAACGAGCAGTACTTC TRBD1 TRBV11-2 many TRBJ2-7
CVSSYSETDTQYF TGTGTCAGCAGTTACTCCGAGACAGATACGCAGTATTTT - TRBV6-2/TRBV6-3 - TRBJ2-3
CASSLWDIYGQYF TGTGCCAGCAGCCTATGGGACATCTACGGGCAGTACTTC - TRBV7-3 - TRBJ2-7
CASSPQGGGWGQPQHF TGTGCCAGCAGTCCCCAGGGGGGGGGCTGGGGTCAGCCCCAGCATTTT TRBD1 TRBV12-3/TRBV12-4 many TRBJ1-5
CASSPLSGVETQYF TGTGCCAGCAGTCCCCTCTCGGGAGTTGAGACCCAGTACTTC - TRBV12-3/TRBV12-4 few TRBJ2-5
CASSDRPHNEQFF TGTGCCAGCAGTGATCGTCCTCACAATGAGCAGTTCTTC - TRBV2 - TRBJ2-1
CSVDRTGGRTEAFF TGCAGCGTTGACAGGACAGGGGGAAGGACTGAAGCTTTCTTT TRBD1 TRBV29-1 many TRBJ1-1
CASSQDAYNEQFF TGCGCCAGCAGCCAAGACGCCTACAATGAGCAGTTCTTC - TRBV4-3 - TRBJ2-1
CSARDSHYGYTF TGCAGTGCTAGAGACAGCCACTATGGCTACACCTTC - TRBV20-1 - TRBJ1-2
CSAKRGETQYF TGCAGTGCTAAGCGGGGGGAGACCCAGTACTTC TRBD2 TRBV20-1 - TRBJ2-5
CASSTSGGFYEQYF TGTGCCAGCAGTACTAGCGGAGGGTTCTACGAGCAGTACTTC TRBD2 TRBV6-5 - TRBJ2-7
CASSLGVGRNEAFF TGTGCCAGCAGCTTAGGGGTTGGCAGGAACGAAGCTTTCTTT - TRBV7-8 few TRBJ1-1
CASRLSLAGINEQFF TGTGCCAGCAGGTTATCACTAGCGGGTATCAATGAGCAGTTCTTC TRBD2 TRBV6-1 few TRBJ2-1
CASSLEGRGHYYGYTF TGTGCCAGCAGCTTAGAAGGGAGGGGGCATTACTATGGCTACACCTTC TRBD1 TRBV7-9 many TRBJ1-2
CASSLKTGSNYGYTF TGTGCCAGCAGCTTAAAGACGGGTTCTAACTATGGCTACACCTTC - TRBV7-8 - TRBJ1-2
CASVYGSGTDTQYF TGTGCCAGTGTCTATGGTTCGGGCACAGATACGCAGTATTTT - TRBV2 few TRBJ2-3
CASSQGVPYTF TGTGCCAGCAGCCAGGGGGTCCCTTACACCTTC - TRBV4-2 few TRBJ1-2
CASSHRDGHNSPLHF TGTGCCAGCAGCCACAGGGACGGACATAATTCACCCCTCCACTTT - TRBV5-4 many TRBJ1-6
CASSSKPDRGLRGAQHF TGTGCCAGCAGCTCCAAACCCGACAGGGGACTTCGAGGGGCCCAGCATTTT TRBD1 TRBV7-2 many TRBJ1-5
CASSYGTSGAQETQYF TGCGCCAGCAGCTATGGGACTAGCGGAGCTCAAGAGACCCAGTACTTC TRBD2 TRBV5-1 few TRBJ2-5
CASSWGDTSNTEAFF TGTGCCAGCAGCTGGGGGGACACTTCGAACACTGAAGCTTTCTTT - TRBV5-4 - TRBJ1-1
CASSSPEQGIYGYTF TGTGCCAGCAGTTCCCCCGAACAGGGTATCTATGGCTACACCTTC - TRBV12-3/TRBV12-4 many TRBJ1-2
CAIGVYEQYF TGTGCCATCGGGGTCTACGAGCAGTACTTC - TRBV10-3 many TRBJ2-7
CASIPSWAGVAGANVLTF TGCGCCAGCATCCCTTCATGGGCAGGGGTGGCTGGGGCCAACGTCCTGACTTTC - TRBV5-1 many TRBJ2-6
CASSSLSRSSYEQYF TGTGCCAGCAGCTCCCTCTCCCGGAGCTCCTACGAGCAGTACTTC - TRBV7-9 - TRBJ2-7
CASRISGRGDEQFF TGTGCCAGCAGAATTAGCGGGAGGGGCGATGAGCAGTTCTTC TRBD2 TRBV2 few TRBJ2-1
CASSPTGQGFYEQYF TGTGCCAGCAGTCCAACGGGGCAGGGGTTTTACGAGCAGTACTTC - TRBV7-2 few TRBJ2-7
CASRVTAKANTEAFF TGTGCCAGCAGAGTTACAGCTAAAGCGAACACTGAAGCTTTCTTT - TRBV4-2 - TRBJ1-1
CASSPSPGPEGTQYF TGTGCCAGCAGCCCCTCTCCGGGGCCCGAGGGGACCCAGTACTTC - TRBV7-8 - TRBJ2-5
CSVEGYNEQFF TGCAGCGTTGAAGGTTACAATGAGCAGTTCTTC - TRBV29-1 - TRBJ2-1
CASSPYRGPEAFF TGTGCCAGCTCACCTTACAGGGGTCCTGAAGCTTTCTTT TRBD1 TRBV18 few TRBJ1-1
CASSVAGTRSYEQYF TGTGCCAGCAGCGTAGCCGGGACACGCTCCTACGAGCAGTACTTC - TRBV3-1 few TRBJ2-7
CASGFATGHNEQFF TGTGCTAGTGGTTTTGCGACAGGGCACAATGAGCAGTTCTTC TRBD1 TRBV12-5 many TRBJ2-1
CATNTKGQGVTEAFF TGTGCCACTAACACGAAAGGACAGGGGGTCACTGAAGCTTTCTTT TRBD1 TRBV6-5 many TRBJ1-1
CASSSVQGLTGELFF TGTGCCAGCAGTTCCGTACAGGGATTAACCGGGGAGCTGTTTTTT - TRBV27 - TRBJ2-2
CASSLGPSTGELFF TGTGCCAGCAGCTTAGGCCCCTCGACCGGGGAGCTGTTTTTT - TRBV11-3 - TRBJ2-2
CASSLVQQSSGNTIYF TGTGCCAGCAGCTTAGTCCAACAGAGCTCTGGAAACACCATATATTTT - TRBV7-9 many TRBJ1-3
CASSGLGGASETQYF TGTGCCAGCAGTGGTTTGGGGGGCGCTTCGGAGACCCAGTACTTC - TRBV12-3/TRBV12-4 - TRBJ2-5
CASSSPGQGAADEQFF TGCGCCAGCAGCTCTCCGGGACAGGGGGCCGCGGATGAGCAGTTCTTC TRBD1 TRBV5-1 few TRBJ2-1
CASSFSDLGDHYYEQYF TGTGCCAGCAGTTTCTCCGATCTAGGAGACCACTACTACGAGCAGTACTTC - TRBV12-3/TRBV12-4 - TRBJ2-7
CASSQDTPNTEAFF TGTGCCAGCAGCCAAGATACACCGAACACTGAAGCTTTCTTT - TRBV14 many TRBJ1-1
CASSRRTGHFPNINQPQHF TGTGCCAGCAGCCGGCGGACAGGACACTTCCCAAACATCAATCAGCCCCAGCATTTT - TRBV21-1 - TRBJ1-5
CASSPGLADPSSYNEQFF TGTGCCAGCAGCCCCGGGCTAGCGGACCCTAGCTCCTACAATGAGCAGTTCTTC TRBD2 TRBV12-3/TRBV12-4 - TRBJ2-1
CASSQDYGHREMNTEAFF TGTGCCAGCAGCCAAGATTACGGCCACAGGGAGATGAACACTGAAGCTTTCTTT - TRBV3-1 few TRBJ1-1